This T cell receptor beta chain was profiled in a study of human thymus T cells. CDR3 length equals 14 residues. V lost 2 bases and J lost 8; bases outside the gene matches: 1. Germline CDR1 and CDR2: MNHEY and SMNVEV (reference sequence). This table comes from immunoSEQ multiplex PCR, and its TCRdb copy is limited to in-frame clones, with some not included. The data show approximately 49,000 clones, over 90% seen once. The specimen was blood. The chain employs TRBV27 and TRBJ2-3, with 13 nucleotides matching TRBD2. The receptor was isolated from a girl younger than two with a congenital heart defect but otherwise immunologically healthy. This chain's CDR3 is CASSLRLAGGTQYF. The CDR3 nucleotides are TGTGCCAGCAGTTTAAGACTAGCGGGGGGTACGCAGTATTTT.